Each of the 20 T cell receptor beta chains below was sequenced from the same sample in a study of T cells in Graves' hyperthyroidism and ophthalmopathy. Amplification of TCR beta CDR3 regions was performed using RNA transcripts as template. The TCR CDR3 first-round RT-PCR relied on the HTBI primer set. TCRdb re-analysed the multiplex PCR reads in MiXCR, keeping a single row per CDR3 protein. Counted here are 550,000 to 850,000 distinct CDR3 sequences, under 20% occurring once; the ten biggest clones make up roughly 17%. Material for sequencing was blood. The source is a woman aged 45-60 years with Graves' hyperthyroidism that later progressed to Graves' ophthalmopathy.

CDR3 protein: CASSYSDKQISYEQYF. DNA of the CDR3: TGTGCCAGCAGTTACTCCGACAAGCAGATCTCCTACGAGCAGTACTTC. V and J are TRBV6-6 and TRBJ2-7; D unclear. The germline V and J ends were trimmed by 0 bases and 0 bases, with 12 bases remaining between them. The germline V gene encodes CDR1 MNHNY and CDR2 SVGAGI (reference sequence). The CDR3 is 16 amino acids.

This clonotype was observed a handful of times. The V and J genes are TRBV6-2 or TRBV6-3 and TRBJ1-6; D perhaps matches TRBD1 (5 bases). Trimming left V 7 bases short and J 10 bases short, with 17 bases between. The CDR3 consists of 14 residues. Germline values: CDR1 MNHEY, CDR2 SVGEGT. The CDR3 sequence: CASTGGVGYSPLHF. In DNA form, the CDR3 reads TGTGCCAGCACTGGGGGGGTAGGGTACTCACCCCTCCACTTT.

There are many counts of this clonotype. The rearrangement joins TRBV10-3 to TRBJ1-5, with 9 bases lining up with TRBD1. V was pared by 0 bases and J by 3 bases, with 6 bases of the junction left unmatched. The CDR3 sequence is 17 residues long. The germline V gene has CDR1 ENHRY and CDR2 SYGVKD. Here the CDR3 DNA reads TGTGCCATCAGTGAGTCGACCGGGACAGGGAACAATCAGCCCCAGCATTTT. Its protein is CAISESTGTGNNQPQHF.

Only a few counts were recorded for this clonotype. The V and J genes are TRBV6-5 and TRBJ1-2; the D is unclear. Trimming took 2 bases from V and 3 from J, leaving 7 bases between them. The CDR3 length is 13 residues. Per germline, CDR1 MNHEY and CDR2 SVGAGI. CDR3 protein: CASSYGVHYGYTF. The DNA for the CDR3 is TGTGCCAGCAGTTACGGGGTCCACTATGGCTACACCTTC.

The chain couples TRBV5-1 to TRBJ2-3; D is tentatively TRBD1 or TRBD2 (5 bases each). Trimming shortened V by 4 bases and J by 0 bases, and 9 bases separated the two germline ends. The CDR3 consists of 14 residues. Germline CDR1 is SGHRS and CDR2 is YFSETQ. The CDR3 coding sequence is TGCGCCAGCAGCCAGTGGGACAGCACAGATACGCAGTATTTT. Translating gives CASSQWDSTDTQYF.

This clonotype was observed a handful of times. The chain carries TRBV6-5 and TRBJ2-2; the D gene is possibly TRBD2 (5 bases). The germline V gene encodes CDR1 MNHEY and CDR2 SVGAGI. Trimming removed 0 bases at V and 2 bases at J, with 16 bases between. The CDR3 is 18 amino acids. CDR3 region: CASSYSQPIGLNTGELFF. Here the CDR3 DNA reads TGTGCCAGCAGTTACTCGCAGCCCATTGGACTCAACACCGGGGAGCTGTTTTTT.

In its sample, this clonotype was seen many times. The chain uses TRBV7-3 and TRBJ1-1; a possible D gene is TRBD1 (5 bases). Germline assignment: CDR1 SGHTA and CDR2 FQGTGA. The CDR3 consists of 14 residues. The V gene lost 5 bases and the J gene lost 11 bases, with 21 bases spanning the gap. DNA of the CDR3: TGTGCCAGCAGCGAGACCGGGACCTCCTTTAATGCTTTCTTT. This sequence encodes CASSETGTSFNAFF.

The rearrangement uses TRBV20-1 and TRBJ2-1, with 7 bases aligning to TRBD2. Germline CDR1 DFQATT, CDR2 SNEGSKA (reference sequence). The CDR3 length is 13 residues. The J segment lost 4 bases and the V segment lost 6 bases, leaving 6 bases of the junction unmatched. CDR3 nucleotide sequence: TGCAGTGCGGGGGGGGGGGATTACAATGAGCAGTTCTTC. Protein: CSAGGGDYNEQFF.

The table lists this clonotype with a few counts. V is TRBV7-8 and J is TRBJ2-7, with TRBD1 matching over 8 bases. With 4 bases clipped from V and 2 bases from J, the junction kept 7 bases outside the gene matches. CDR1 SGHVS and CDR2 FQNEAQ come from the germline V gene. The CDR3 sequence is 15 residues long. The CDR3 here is CASSSTRQGPYEQYF. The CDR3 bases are TGTGCCAGCAGCTCCACCCGACAGGGGCCCTACGAGCAGTACTTC.

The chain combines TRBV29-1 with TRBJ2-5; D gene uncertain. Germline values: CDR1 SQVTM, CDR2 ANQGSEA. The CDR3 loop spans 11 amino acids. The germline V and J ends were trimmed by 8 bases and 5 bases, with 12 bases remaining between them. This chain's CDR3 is CSLRTWETQYF. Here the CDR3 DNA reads TGCAGCCTTAGAACCTGGGAGACCCAGTACTTC.

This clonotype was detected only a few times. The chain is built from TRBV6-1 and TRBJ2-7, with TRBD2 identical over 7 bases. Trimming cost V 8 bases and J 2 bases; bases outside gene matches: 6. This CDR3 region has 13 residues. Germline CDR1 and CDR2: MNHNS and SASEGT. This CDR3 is CASLGEGTYEQYF. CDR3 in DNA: TGTGCCAGCCTGGGGGAGGGAACCTACGAGCAGTACTTC.

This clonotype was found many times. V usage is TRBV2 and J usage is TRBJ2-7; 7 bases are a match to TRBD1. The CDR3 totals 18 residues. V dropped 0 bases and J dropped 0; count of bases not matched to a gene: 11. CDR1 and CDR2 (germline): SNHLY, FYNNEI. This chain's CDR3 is CASSEASTLGQISYEQYF. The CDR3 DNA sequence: TGTGCCAGCAGTGAAGCCTCGACTCTGGGACAGATCTCCTACGAGCAGTACTTC.

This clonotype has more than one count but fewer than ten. The CDR3 DNA sequence: TGTGCCAGCAGTGGTGTCTCAGGACCTTATGGCTACACCTTC. The encoded protein is CASSGVSGPYGYTF. The chain carries TRBV6-1 and TRBJ1-2, with D unclear. CDR1 and CDR2 (germline): MNHNS, SASEGT. This CDR3 contains 14 residues. The V gene lost 4 bases and the J gene lost 5 bases, with 14 bases spanning the gap.

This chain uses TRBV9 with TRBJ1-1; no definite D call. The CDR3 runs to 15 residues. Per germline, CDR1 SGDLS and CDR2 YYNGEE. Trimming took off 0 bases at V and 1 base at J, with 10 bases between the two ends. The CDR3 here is CASSVVTASNTEAFF. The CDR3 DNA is TGTGCCAGCAGCGTAGTAACGGCGTCGAACACTGAAGCTTTCTTT.

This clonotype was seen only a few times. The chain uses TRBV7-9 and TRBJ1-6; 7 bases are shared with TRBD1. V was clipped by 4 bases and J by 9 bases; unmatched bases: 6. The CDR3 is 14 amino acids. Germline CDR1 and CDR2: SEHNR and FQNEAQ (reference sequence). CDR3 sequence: CASSSMTGFSPLHF. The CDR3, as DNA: TGTGCCAGCAGCTCCATGACAGGGTTTTCACCCCTCCACTTT.

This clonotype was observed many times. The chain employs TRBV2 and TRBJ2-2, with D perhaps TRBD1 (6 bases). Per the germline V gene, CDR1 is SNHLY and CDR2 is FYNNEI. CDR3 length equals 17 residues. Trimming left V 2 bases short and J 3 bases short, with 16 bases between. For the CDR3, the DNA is TGTGCCAGCAGTGAACCTCAGGGGAGTGTCGACACCGGGGAGCTGTTTTTT. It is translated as CASSEPQGSVDTGELFF.

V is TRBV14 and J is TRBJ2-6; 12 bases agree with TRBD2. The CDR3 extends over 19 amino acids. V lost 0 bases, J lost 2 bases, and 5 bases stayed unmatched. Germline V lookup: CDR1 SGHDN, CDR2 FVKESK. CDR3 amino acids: CASSQDRLAGGPGANVLTF. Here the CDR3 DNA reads TGTGCCAGCAGCCAAGATCGGCTAGCGGGGGGGCCTGGGGCCAACGTCCTGACTTTC.

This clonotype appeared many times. The CDR3, as DNA: TGTGCCTGGAGATCTGGGGGTGGCACTGAAGCTTTCTTT. Encoded protein: CAWRSGGGTEAFF. This chain uses TRBV30 with TRBJ1-1; D possibly corresponds to TRBD1 (5 bases). V was cut by 3 bases and J by 4 bases, with 12 bases left in between. The CDR3 consists of 13 residues. CDR1 is GTSNPN, CDR2 SVGIG, per germline (reference sequence). The full variable domain, rest sourced from reference TRBV30 and TRBJ1-1, is SQTIHQWPATLVQPVGSPLSLECTVEGTSNPNLYWYRQAAGRGLQLLFYSVGIGQISSEVPQNLSASRPQDRQFILSSKKLLLSDSGFYLCAWRSGGGTEAFFGQGTRLTVV.

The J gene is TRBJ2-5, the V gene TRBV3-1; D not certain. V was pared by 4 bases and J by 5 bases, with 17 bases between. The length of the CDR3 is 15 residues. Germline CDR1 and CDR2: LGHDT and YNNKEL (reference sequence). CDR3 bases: TGTGCCAGCAGCCGCTCCGGTCCCCCTACGGAGACCCAGTACTTC. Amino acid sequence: CASSRSGPPTETQYF.

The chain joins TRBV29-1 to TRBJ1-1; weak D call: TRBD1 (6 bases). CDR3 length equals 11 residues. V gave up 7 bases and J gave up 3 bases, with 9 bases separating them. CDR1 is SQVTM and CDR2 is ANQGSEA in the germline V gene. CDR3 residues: CSARTDTEAFF. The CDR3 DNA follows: TGCAGCGCCCGGACAGACACTGAAGCTTTCTTT.